This passage covers 29 T cell receptor beta chains from one sample sequenced in a study of Ad26.COV2.S vaccination and SARS-CoV-2 variants. As to treatment: approximately 18 received Ad26.COV2.S at low or high dose, single or two shots; 5 received placebo; per-sample allocation not given. Collection of the samples took place on day 63 after the first injection of vaccine or placebo. Using immunoSEQ multiplex PCR, the repertoire was profiled, and TCRdb retains in-frame clones only, with some absent. The data contain approximately 410,000 clones, roughly 90% of them singletons. Specimen: peripheral blood, collected in a trial of Ad26.COV2.S vaccine versus placebo. The receptors originated from a person aged 18-65 years who received the Ad26.COV2.S COVID-19 vaccine or a placebo.

The gene calls are TRBV3-1 (or the pseudogene TRBV3-2) and TRBJ2-5; D perhaps matches TRBD2 (7 bases). Germline loops: CDR1 LGHDT, CDR2 YNNKEL (reference sequence). The V and J ends lost 1 base and 5 bases respectively, with 17 bases between them. This CDR3 has 16 amino acids. In DNA, the CDR3 is TGTGCCAGCAGCCAAGGAGGGGGGGCCGATTGGGAGACCCAGTACTTC. It codes for CASSQGGGADWETQYF.

CDR3 in DNA: TGTGCCAGCAGCAAATGTTTCCGGGTCGGGGGGATCGAGCAGTTCTTC. The encoded protein is CASSKCFRVGGIEQFF. V gene TRBV21-1 combines with J gene TRBJ2-1; TRBD2, the D gene given by the table, was not confirmed from the DNA. TRBV21-1 is tagged as a pseudogene. The CDR3 has 16 amino acids.

This clone appeared a few times. The rearrangement links TRBV6-1 to TRBJ2-7; 7 bases are a match to TRBD1. The J segment lost 2 bases and the V segment lost 4 bases, leaving 11 bases of the junction unmatched. The V gene's germline CDR1 is MNHNS and CDR2 SASEGT. The CDR3 runs to 16 residues. CDR3 loop: CASSGGARQGTYEQYF. CDR3 in DNA: TGTGCCAGCAGTGGAGGGGCCCGACAGGGAACCTACGAGCAGTACTTC.

The rearrangement links TRBV7-8 to TRBJ1-6, with a weak D call TRBD1 (5 bases). This CDR3 contains 18 residues. Germline values: CDR1 SGHVS, CDR2 FQNEAQ. Trimming left V 5 bases short and J 0 bases short, with 17 bases between. The CDR3 reads CASSLTPQGPSYNSPLHF. In DNA form, the CDR3 reads TGTGCCAGCAGCCTAACACCCCAGGGACCCTCCTATAATTCACCCCTCCACTTT.

The V gene is TRBV4-1, the J gene TRBJ2-2, with D uncertain. V was clipped by 0 bases and J by 4 bases, with 9 bases between them. The CDR3 loop spans 15 amino acids. From germline, CDR1 is MGHRA and CDR2 YSYEKL. The CDR3, as DNA: TGCGCCAGCAGCCAAGAGGATAAGTTCACCGGGGAGCTGTTTTTT. Translation gives CASSQEDKFTGELFF.

This sequence joins TRBV9 and TRBJ2-2; D not resolved. Looked up from germline, CDR1 is SGDLS and CDR2 is YYNGEE. This CDR3 region has 13 residues. Trimming pared 4 bases from V and 6 bases from J, leaving 10 bases between. The DNA for the CDR3 is TGTGCCAGCAGCTCTCATTCCCCCGGGGAGCTGTTTTTT. Protein sequence: CASSSHSPGELFF.

The rearrangement links TRBV6-6 to TRBJ2-7; 11 bases match TRBD2. Per germline, CDR1 MNHNY and CDR2 SVGAGI (reference sequence). J was trimmed by 4 bases and V by 5 bases; bases with no gene match: 4. The CDR3 sequence is 14 residues long. The chain's CDR3 is CASSLAGGRYEQYF. CDR3 sequence (DNA): TGTGCCAGCAGTCTAGCGGGGGGAAGGTACGAGCAGTACTTC.

The chain is built from TRBV5-4 and TRBJ1-1; possible D gene TRBD1, 6 bases. V gave up 0 bases and J gave up 2 bases, with 14 bases separating them. There are 16 residues in the CDR3. Per the germline V gene, CDR1 is SGHNT and CDR2 is YYREEE (reference sequence). The DNA of the CDR3 is TGTGCCAGCAGCTTGGAAGGGGGTCGGGACAACACTGAAGCTTTCTTT. As protein: CASSLEGGRDNTEAFF. The full variable domain, its missing parts supplied by reference TRBV5-4 and TRBJ1-1, is ETGVTQSPTHLIKTRGQQVTLRCSSQSGHNTVSWYQQALGQGPQFIFQYYREEENGRGNFPPRFSGLQFPNYSSELNVNALELDDSALYLCASSLEGGRDNTEAFFGQGTRLTVV.

The sample holds one count of this clone. The chain carries TRBV9 and TRBJ2-4, with D possibly being TRBD1 or TRBD2 (6 bases each). Between the trimmed V and J ends, which lost 4 bases and 5 bases, there was a span of 16 bases. Germline CDR1 reads SGDLS; CDR2 reads YYNGEE. This CDR3 contains 15 residues. In DNA form, the CDR3 reads TGTGCCAGCAGCCCCAATAGGGGGGCGGAAAACATTCAGTACTTC. This gives the protein CASSPNRGAENIQYF.

The chain is built from TRBV27 and TRBJ1-2; D is ambiguous. The CDR3 sequence is 15 residues long. Looked up from germline, CDR1 is MNHEY and CDR2 is SMNVEV (reference sequence). The V end lost 0 bases, the J end lost 0 bases, and 8 bases lay between the germline ends. CDR3 protein: CASSLSNTANYGYTF. The CDR3 coding sequence is TGTGCCAGCAGTTTATCGAATACAGCTAACTATGGCTACACCTTC.

The CDR3 sequence is CAISESRQGSTYGYTF. CDR3 nucleotide sequence: TGTGCCATCAGTGAGTCTCGACAGGGGTCTACCTATGGCTACACCTTC. This sequence joins TRBV10-3 and TRBJ1-2; 8 bases are shared with TRBD1. Germline V gene lookup returns CDR1 ENHRY and CDR2 SYGVKD. This CDR3 comprises 16 residues. J lost 4 bases, V lost 0 bases, and 7 bases had no gene match.

Here the CDR3 DNA reads TGTGCCAGTACCGACAGGGTAACGAGCACAGATACGCAGTATTTT. Encoded protein: CASTDRVTSTDTQYF. The chain couples TRBV19 to TRBJ2-3; 7 bases map to TRBD1. This CDR3 comprises 15 residues. The germline V gene encodes CDR1 LNHDA and CDR2 SQIVND (reference sequence). J was trimmed by 0 bases and V by 7 bases; bases with no gene match: 7.

The chain uses TRBV28 and TRBJ2-3; 12 bases agree with TRBD2. The CDR3 totals 14 residues. V shed 8 bases, J shed 4 bases, and the junction held 4 bases outside the gene matches. Germline-derived CDR1 and CDR2 are MDHEN and SYDVKM. CDR3 nucleotide sequence: TGTGCCAGCTCTAGCGGGGGGGGTCCAGATACGCAGTATTTT. Amino acid sequence: CASSSGGGPDTQYF.

The chain links TRBV4-3 to TRBJ1-4, with a weak D call TRBD1 (5 bases). V shed 6 bases and J shed 7 bases, with 21 bases lying between them. Germline lookup yields CDR1 LGHNA and CDR2 YSLEER. There are 16 residues in the CDR3. The CDR3 here is CASSLTAGSRGEKLFF. The CDR3 region has the DNA TGCGCCAGCAGTCTCACAGCAGGGTCCCGTGGTGAAAAACTGTTTTTT.

The rearrangement joins TRBV7-9 to TRBJ2-1, with D possibly being TRBD1 (5 bases). There are 13 residues in the CDR3. V was cut by 5 bases and J by 9 bases, with 14 bases left in between. The germline V gene encodes CDR1 SEHNR and CDR2 FQNEAQ (reference sequence). The CDR3 sequence: CASSDAGSGEQFF. In DNA form, the CDR3 reads TGTGCCAGCAGCGACGCAGGGTCGGGTGAGCAGTTCTTC.

The rearrangement uses TRBV7-9 and TRBJ2-3; either TRBD1 or TRBD2 may fit D (5 bases each). CDR1 is SEHNR and CDR2 is FQNEAQ in the germline V gene (reference sequence). This CDR3 contains 17 residues. Trimming stripped 0 bases from V and 1 base from J, with 14 bases between. DNA of the CDR3: TGTGCCAGCAGCTTAGCGGTCACCGTGGGGGGCACAGATACGCAGTATTTT. As protein: CASSLAVTVGGTDTQYF.

V gene TRBV6-6 combines with J gene TRBJ1-2; D gene ambiguous. Trimming removed 0 bases from V and 7 bases from J, with 3 bases in between. This CDR3 comprises 11 residues. The V gene's germline CDR1 is MNHNY and CDR2 SVGAGI (reference sequence). The CDR3 region has the DNA TGTGCCAGCAGTTACTCGGTTGGCTACACCTTC. As protein: CASSYSVGYTF.

The CDR3 sequence: CASSLGPGGETQYF. The DNA of the CDR3 is TGTGCCAGCAGCTTAGGACCTGGGGGGGAGACCCAGTACTTC. The rearrangement joins TRBV7-3 to TRBJ2-5, with TRBD2 as a possible D gene (6 bases). This CDR3 has 14 residues. CDR1 is SGHTA and CDR2 is FQGTGA in the germline V gene. V was cut by 2 bases and J by 5 bases, with 12 bases left in between.

This chain links TRBV4-3 with TRBJ2-6; D call uncertain. The CDR3 length is 16 residues. Germline loops: CDR1 LGHNA, CDR2 YSLEER. Trimming shortened V by 4 bases and J by 4 bases, and 14 bases separated the two germline ends. CDR3 loop: CASSPGVGTGANVLTF. The CDR3 DNA sequence: TGCGCCAGCAGCCCAGGCGTGGGTACGGGGGCCAACGTCCTGACTTTC.

As concerns this clone: This sequence may be a read error, since a much larger clone differs from it by one base. The chain uses TRBV5-1 and TRBJ1-5; D remains ambiguous. Germline assignment: CDR1 SGHRS and CDR2 YFSETQ. The V gene lost 0 bases and the J gene lost 0 bases, with 7 bases spanning the gap. The CDR3 is 15 residues long. The CDR3 protein is CASSLGTDSNQPQHF. The CDR3 DNA sequence: TGCGCCAGCAGCTTGGGGACGGATAGCAATCAGCCCCAGCATTTT.

The V call is TRBV21-1, the J call TRBJ2-5. TRBV21-1 has pseudogene status. The CDR3 runs 12 residues. CDR3 protein: CASSRFSETQYF. The CDR3 bases are TGTGCCAGCAGCCGATTCTCAGAGACCCAGTACTTC.

This sequence joins TRBV15 and TRBJ2-2; D is uncertain. CDR1 is LNHNV and CDR2 is YYDKDF in the germline V gene (reference sequence). The V end lost 8 bases, the J end lost 2 bases, and 18 bases lay between the germline ends. The length of the CDR3 is 16 residues. The CDR3 nucleotides are TGTGCCACCGCCAAGGTGGGCGCAGTTAACACCGGGGAGCTGTTTTTT. It translates to CATAKVGAVNTGELFF.

V gene TRBV7-2 combines with J gene TRBJ2-3; 15 nucleotides align to TRBD2. The CDR3 consists of 19 residues. Germline CDR1 reads SGHTA; CDR2 reads FQGNSA. V shed 2 bases and J 4 bases; nucleotides not matched to a gene: 10. The CDR3: CASSLKGLAGGRIADTQYF. The DNA of the CDR3 is TGTGCCAGCAGCTTAAAAGGACTAGCGGGGGGGCGTATAGCAGATACGCAGTATTTT.

The CDR3 protein is CASSQGGTGGFRGYTF. In DNA, the CDR3 is TGCGCCAGCAGCCAAGGAGGGACAGGGGGCTTTCGAGGCTACACCTTC. This sequence joins TRBV4-3 and TRBJ1-2; 12 nucleotides line up with TRBD1. This CDR3 is built from 16 residues. V shed 1 base, J shed 8 bases, and the junction held 8 bases outside the gene matches. CDR1 is LGHNA, CDR2 YSLEER, per germline.

V gene TRBV6-5 combines with J gene TRBJ2-3; 15 bases agree with TRBD2. Germline values: CDR1 MNHEY, CDR2 SVGAGI. The CDR3 contains 14 residues. Unmatched junction bases numbered 3, after V lost 8 bases and J lost 6 bases. The CDR3 DNA is TGTGCCAGCCGGACTAGCGGGGGGGCGGATACGCAGTATTTT. Its translation: CASRTSGGADTQYF.

The CDR3 spells CASVATGVVQPQHF. CDR3 coding DNA: TGTGCCAGCGTGGCGACAGGGGTAGTTCAGCCCCAGCATTTT. This chain links TRBV19 with TRBJ1-5; 8 bases are shared with TRBD1. Germline-derived CDR1 and CDR2 are LNHDA and SQIVND (reference sequence). CDR3 length equals 14 residues. Trimming removed 9 bases from V and 6 bases from J; junction bases left unmatched: 10.

The rearrangement uses TRBV6-5 and TRBJ1-5, with D unresolved. The germline V gene encodes CDR1 MNHEY and CDR2 SVGAGI. The V and J ends lost 7 bases and 5 bases respectively, with 12 bases between them. The CDR3 is 13 residues long. In DNA, the CDR3 is TGTGCCAGCAATCTAGTCGAAGATCAGCCCCAGCATTTT. It is translated as CASNLVEDQPQHF.

V is TRBV15 and J is TRBJ1-5; 7 bases align to TRBD1. Trimming cost V 0 bases and J 4 bases; bases outside gene matches: 9. The CDR3 sequence is 17 residues long. The V gene's germline CDR1 is LNHNV and CDR2 YYDKDF (reference sequence). The CDR3 here is CATSRDFGQGVNQPQHF. CDR3 sequence (DNA): TGTGCCACCAGCAGAGATTTCGGGCAGGGGGTAAATCAGCCCCAGCATTTT.

The chain joins TRBV2 to TRBJ2-1, with 8 bases lining up with TRBD1. The CDR3 spans 15 residues. Germline loops: CDR1 SNHLY, CDR2 FYNNEI. J gave up 4 bases and V 6 bases, and 8 bases lay outside the gene matches. The CDR3 sequence: CASSPDRAGYNEQFF. The CDR3 DNA is TGTGCCAGCAGCCCGGACAGGGCGGGGTACAATGAGCAGTTCTTC.